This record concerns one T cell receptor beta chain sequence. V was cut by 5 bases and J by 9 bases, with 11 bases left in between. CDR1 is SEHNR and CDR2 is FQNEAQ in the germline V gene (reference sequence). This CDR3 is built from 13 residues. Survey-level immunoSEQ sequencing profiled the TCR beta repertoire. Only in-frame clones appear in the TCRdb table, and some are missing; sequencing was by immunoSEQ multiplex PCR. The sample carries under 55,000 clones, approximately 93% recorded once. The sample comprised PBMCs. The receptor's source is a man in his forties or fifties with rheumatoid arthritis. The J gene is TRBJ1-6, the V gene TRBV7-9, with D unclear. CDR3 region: CASSPPLPSPLHF. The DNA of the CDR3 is TGTGCCAGCAGCCCCCCCCTCCCTTCACCCCTCCACTTT. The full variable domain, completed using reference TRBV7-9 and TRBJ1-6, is DTGVSQNPRHKITKRGQNVTFRCDPISEHNRLYWYRQTLGQGPEFLTYFQNEAQLEKSRLLSDRFSAERPKGSFSTLEIQRTEQGDSAMYLCASSPPLPSPLHFGNGTRLTVT.